The source of this TCR beta chain is a study of T cell repertoires in cytomegalovirus infection (dated by TCRdb to about 2019). Notes on the research overall: Because public TCR beta signatures pointed to carriage of CMV infection together with the matching HLA type, the HLA type of each donor mattered for the analysis.

The sequencing machine was an Illumina HiSeq 1500. TCRdb ran its own pipeline on the public reads, namely fastp trimming at Q25 and MiXCR clone calling, and kept in-frame beta chains. Identical CDR3 proteins give one entry, which carries the most common genes and DNA. In all, the sample holds roughly 500,000 distinct CDR3 sequences, and 15% to 20% of those were seen once. The leading ten clones occupy approximately 24% of the sample. The research as a whole found: In the ex vivo response, HLA-C-restricted CMV-specific TCR beta clonotypes were dominant, and in two of eight donors the single most frequent clonotype came from this HLA-C-restricted group. Cumulative frequency of public TCR beta family members discriminated carriers of CMV infection plus the relevant HLA type in this cohort and an independent roughly 350-donor cohort.

The germline V gene yields MNHEY for CDR1 and SVGAGI for CDR2. Termini included, the CDR3 measures 14 amino acids. Only the CDR3 portion is preserved as DNA: 42 bases, with reading frame beginning at the first base. At the junction V is shortened by 6 bases and J by 3 bases, with 15 bases in between. To note about this clonotype: Its antigen is not yet known. Likely a read error: the CDR3 ends without its conserved phenylalanine or tryptophan.

Sequencing input: CD8+ T cells from PBMCs. The chain is assembled from TRBV6-5 and TRBJ2-7; TRBD2 might be the D gene, on 6 matching bases. The clonotype was recovered from a human donor in good health (CMV status not recorded). Some clones in this sample may be carry-over from other donors' samples. The CDR3 region has the sequence CASRGGRDVYEQYL. The DNA sequence is TGTGCCAGCAGGGGGGGACGGGACGTCTACGAGCAGTACTTA.